A single sample gave rise to the 13 T cell receptor beta chains below, sequenced in a study of read filtering for tumor transcriptome and immune sequencing. From approximately 430 ng of RNA, a library with molecular barcoded alpha/delta and beta/gamma adaptors was made. TCRdb recomputed calls from the reads with MiXCR, one row per CDR3 protein. The table includes around 65,000 distinct CDR3 sequences, roughly 19% detected once. Sequenced input: a population of CD138-negative cells sorted from bone marrow. These receptors were taken from a donor over 35 with multiple myeloma.

The chain carries TRBV10-2 and TRBJ1-2; 8 bases are shared with TRBD1. Looked up from germline, CDR1 is WSHSY and CDR2 is SAAADI. J gave up 8 bases and V 2 bases, and 10 bases lay outside the gene matches. This CDR3 comprises 15 residues. This CDR3 reads CASSEPNLGQGGYTF. CDR3 coding DNA: TGCGCCAGCAGTGAGCCCAACCTAGGACAGGGCGGCTACACCTTC.

This clonotype was detected ten times or more. This chain connects TRBV5-4 to TRBJ2-2; the D is unclear. V shed 7 bases and J shed 0 bases, with 13 bases lying between them. CDR3 size: 15 residues. The germline gives CDR1 SGHNT, CDR2 YYREEE (reference sequence). The CDR3 sequence is CASSREASNTGELFF. CDR3 coding DNA: TGTGCCAGCTCAAGAGAGGCGTCGAACACCGGGGAGCTGTTTTTT.

Worth noting for this clonotype: This may be a read error, as it is one base from a much larger clone. The genes are TRBV5-8 and TRBJ1-5; D unclear. The V and J ends lost 5 bases and 4 bases respectively, with 13 bases between them. The germline V gene encodes CDR1 SGHTS and CDR2 YDEGEE. The length of the CDR3 is 14 residues. The CDR3 is CASSPRHLNQPQHF. DNA for the CDR3: TGTGCCAGCAGTCCGAGACATCTTAATCAGCCCCAGCATTTT. The whole variable domain, remainder taken from reference TRBV5-8 and TRBJ1-5, is EAGVTQSPTHLIKTRGQQATLRCSPISGHTSVYWYQQALGLGLQFLLWYDEGEERNRGNFPPRFSGRQFPNYSSELNVNALELEDSALYLCASSPRHLNQPQHFGDGTRLSIL.

In its sample, this clonotype was seen a few times. A much larger clone lies one base from this, so it may be a read error. V usage is TRBV29-1 and J usage is TRBJ1-1; D not resolved. The germline CDR1 and CDR2 sequences are SQVTM and ANQGSEA. The CDR3 is 11 residues long. Written as DNA, the CDR3 is TGCAGCGTCACTCCGGCGGCTGAAGCTCTCTTT. This encodes CSVTPAAEALF.

In the case of this clonotype: The final CDR3 position lacks the conserved phenylalanine or tryptophan, pointing to a likely read error. V gene TRBV20-1 combines with J gene TRBJ1-5; TRBD1 aligns across 7 bases. This CDR3 region has 15 residues. Germline loops: CDR1 DFQATT, CDR2 SNEGSKA (reference sequence). The CDR3 coding sequence is TGCAGTGCTAGACAGGGGGGCTTTAGCAATCGGCCCCAGCATCTT. As protein: CSARQGGFSNRPQHL.

Note on this clonotype: This may be a read error, as it is one base from a much larger clone. The V and J genes are TRBV5-5 and TRBJ2-7; 7 bases map to TRBD2. Unmatched junction bases numbered 8, after V lost 5 bases and J lost 6 bases. The CDR3 contains 13 residues. The germline CDR1 and CDR2 sequences are SGHKS and YYEKEE (reference sequence). The CDR3 is CASSPGLHFEQYF. CDR3 DNA sequence: TGTGCCAGCAGTCCGGGACTACACTTCGAGCAGTACTTC.

This clonotype has a count of ten or more. The chain carries TRBV5-1 and TRBJ1-6; TRBD1 is a possible D gene (5 bases). Looked up from germline, CDR1 is SGHRS and CDR2 is YFSETQ. This CDR3 region has 16 residues. V dropped 4 bases and J dropped 5 bases, with 16 bases sitting between them. Here the CDR3 reads CASSRLLSGDNSPLHF. CDR3 DNA: TGCGCCAGCAGCCGACTTCTGTCGGGGGATAATTCACCCCTCCACTTT.

In this sample, this clonotype turned up many times. The chain employs TRBV2 and TRBJ1-2; tentatively, D is TRBD1 (5 bases). Trimming removed 3 bases from V and 7 bases from J, with 12 bases in between. This CDR3 is 13 amino acids long. The V gene's germline CDR1 is SNHLY and CDR2 FYNNEI. This CDR3 is CASSDREGSGYTF. The DNA of the CDR3 is TGTGCCAGCAGTGACAGGGAAGGAAGTGGCTACACCTTC.

This clonotype came up many times. J is TRBJ2-3 and V is TRBV5-1; tentatively, D is TRBD2 (5 bases). Germline CDR1 reads SGHRS; CDR2 reads YFSETQ. This CDR3 comprises 14 residues. V gave up 3 bases and J gave up 3 bases, with 11 bases separating them. The CDR3 DNA is TGCGCCAGCAGCTCTGGACTGTTAACAGATACGCAGTATTTT. This gives the protein CASSSGLLTDTQYF.

This clonotype was counted many times. DNA for the CDR3: TGCAGTGCCTCCAGGGGTGGTGAAGCTTTCTTT. It translates to CSASRGGEAFF. V is TRBV20-1 and J is TRBJ1-1; weak D call: TRBD1 (6 bases). Germline CDR1 and CDR2: DFQATT and SNEGSKA (reference sequence). CDR3 length: 11 amino acids. The germline V and J ends were trimmed by 6 bases and 7 bases, with 12 bases remaining between them.

This clonotype was recorded at least ten times. The chain employs TRBV30 and TRBJ2-2, with 10 bases that match TRBD1. Germline CDR1 reads GTSNPN; CDR2 reads SVGIG (reference sequence). The V gene end was trimmed by 8 bases and the J gene end by 3 bases; junction bases not matched to a gene: 9. This CDR3 comprises 15 residues. The CDR3 DNA follows: TGTGCCCGCATGGGTGGGACAGGGGACACCGGGGAGCTGTTTTTT. It specifies CARMGGTGDTGELFF.

The table lists this clonotype with a few counts. The chain couples TRBV7-2 to TRBJ2-5; D may be TRBD2 (5 bases). This CDR3 is built from 14 residues. The germline gives CDR1 SGHTA, CDR2 FQGNSA. V was shortened by 5 bases and J by 4 bases, with 14 bases between the two germline ends. The CDR3 sequence is CASSPDWTRETQYF. The CDR3 DNA reads TGTGCCAGCAGCCCCGACTGGACTCGAGAGACCCAGTACTTC.

J is TRBJ1-5 and V is TRBV14; D is ambiguous. The CDR3 totals 13 residues. Germline-derived CDR1 and CDR2 are SGHDN and FVKESK. Trimming cost V 0 bases and J 5 bases, with 5 bases left between them. The CDR3 bases are TGTGCCAGCAGCCAAGAACCGTATCAGCCCCAGCATTTT. This sequence encodes CASSQEPYQPQHF. The entire variable domain, with the rest obtained from reference TRBV14 and TRBJ1-5, is as follows: EAGVTQFPSHSVIEKGQTVTLRCDPISGHDNLYWYRRVMGKEIKFLLHFVKESKQDESGMPNNRFLAERTGGTYSTLKVQPAELEDSGVYFCASSQEPYQPQHFGDGTRLSIL.